This is a list of T cell receptor beta chains from one sample in a study of long-term antiretroviral therapy in people with HIV. TCRdb's copy holds only in-frame clones and misses some; the assay was immunoSEQ multiplex PCR. The table lists more than 20,000 clones, around 80% of them singletons. This specimen was unsorted PBMCs, taken 1.9 years after starting antiretroviral therapy. These receptors all stem from a woman in her forties or fifties with HIV. Both conserved end residues are part of each CDR3. Fields, in order: CDR3 length, V gene, clone size, CDR3 protein. Only part of the rows carry a size: once, few, many, or a class if the clone is expanded.

17,TRBV2,few,CASRGTGGPWGNSPLHF
18,TRBV4-2,.,CASSHAARQDSSGNTIYF
16,TRBV4-3,.,CASSQDRTTTNEKLFF
13,TRBV5-1,.,CASSLRYGETQYF
13,TRBV2,.,CASRDRGRYGYTF
14,TRBV9,once,CASSHAGGRTEAFF
12,TRBV5-4,.,CASMGNTGELFF
13,TRBV2,.,CASKGNGANVLTF
13,TRBV5-4,.,CASSPGQNYGYTF
14,TRBV4-3,.,CASSQHTTNEKLFF
15,TRBV7-3,.,CASSLLTSGGDTQYF
16,TRBV4-2,few,CASSQEGSSYNSPLHF
15,TRBV7-2,.,CASSPQRGGRETQYF
13,TRBV6-6,.,CASAWDTSYEQYF
15,TRBV6-5,.,CASSLDRSLNTEAFF
15,TRBV2,once,CASSEGGTSGDEQFF
11,TRBV6-5,.,CASSIQETQYF
13,TRBV21-1,.,CASSKARGTGYTF
15,TRBV6-5,once,CASSYDIRGGNTIYF
13,TRBV7-3,.,CASLQGRNTEAFF
15,TRBV11-1,.,CASSSRQGTSYEQYF
12,TRBV7-9,few,CASSSRNSPLHF
12,TRBV10-3,.,CAIGRRGNTIYF
15,TRBV5-6,.,CASSLGPLGRAEAFF
13,TRBV5-1,few,CASKEDMHSPLHF
16,TRBV2,.,CASSLLEASSSGELFF
14,TRBV28,medium-sized,CASSLWVSSYEQYF
13,TRBV7-2,.,CASSRQGRTEAFF
14,TRBV7-3,.,CASSYGQGAEGYTF
16,TRBV9,.,CASSVEDLAGADTQYF
18,TRBV4-1,.,CASSQEETGGGRLAEAFF
14,TRBV7-2,.,CASSSTGDSYEQYF
16,TRBV28,.,CASSLGPTGASSPLHF
14,TRBV6-5,.,CASGPNLSGNTIYF
14,TRBV7-8,once,CASSFSVSGNTIYF
15,TRBV11-2,few,CASSLRAGKDSPLHF
15,TRBV6-5,.,CASSPSVMVGNTIYF
17,TRBV11-2,.,CASSGTSGSTSTDTQYF